The 22 T cell receptor beta chains in this list originate from one sample, sequenced in a study of blood T cell dynamics during melanoma immunotherapy. This sample's time point: week 3, after first cycle of checkpoint inhibitor. Generated by immunoSEQ multiplex PCR, the TCRdb table keeps only in-frame clones and is missing some. Of roughly 6,700 clones in the sample, approximately 81% were seen once. Sequenced material: blood, taken from a patient treated with checkpoint blockade. Every receptor here comes from a human donor with melanoma. Some clones in this sample may be carry-over from other donors' samples.

This clone has just one count. V is TRBV9 and J is TRBJ2-1, with 11 bases aligning to TRBD2. The CDR3 runs to 15 residues. V shed 0 bases, J shed 6 bases, and the junction held 2 bases outside the gene matches. CDR1 SGDLS and CDR2 YYNGEE come from the germline V gene. The CDR3: CASSVELAGVNEQFF. CDR3 DNA: TGTGCCAGCAGCGTAGAACTAGCGGGGGTCAATGAGCAGTTCTTC.

The V gene is TRBV6-1, the J gene TRBJ2-2; 10 bases align to TRBD2. The CDR3 has 17 residues. Germline loops: CDR1 MNHNS, CDR2 SASEGT. J was trimmed by 5 bases and V by 4 bases; bases with no gene match: 10. The CDR3 region has the DNA TGTGCCAGCAGTGCCCCCCCAGCGGGGGGGCTGACCGGGGAGCTGTTTTTT. Residues: CASSAPPAGGLTGELFF.

The V gene is TRBV7-3, the J gene TRBJ1-1; the D is unclear. There are 17 residues in the CDR3. V was shortened by 5 bases and J by 0 bases, with 19 bases between the two germline ends. Germline CDR1 SGHTA, CDR2 FQGTGA. The CDR3 is CASSPSHSSRMNTEAFF. CDR3 sequence (DNA): TGTGCCAGCAGCCCCTCCCACTCAAGTCGCATGAACACTGAAGCTTTCTTT. Together with reference TRBV7-3 and TRBJ1-1, the CDR3 gives the full variable domain: GAGVSQTPSNKVTEKGKYVELRCDPISGHTALYWYRQSLGQGPEFLIYFQGTGAADDSGLPNDRFFAVRPEGSVSTLKIQRTERGDSAVYLCASSPSHSSRMNTEAFFGQGTRLTVV.

Regarding this clone: In the same sample, other DNA sequences code for this CDR3. The chain is built from TRBV11-2 and TRBJ2-4, with D perhaps TRBD1 (6 bases). CDR3 length: 16 residues. Germline V gene lookup returns CDR1 SGHAT and CDR2 FQNNGV. The germline V and J ends were trimmed by 1 base and 7 bases, with 17 bases remaining between them. CDR3 nucleotides: TGTGCCAGCAGCTTAGGAGGGGGTCGGATGGGGAACATTCAGTACTTC. This translates into CASSLGGGRMGNIQYF.

The chain uses TRBV7-3 and TRBJ1-6; 7 positions match TRBD1. J gave up 5 bases and V 5 bases, and 3 bases lay outside the gene matches. The CDR3 has 14 residues. Germline CDR1 and CDR2: SGHTA and FQGTGA. The CDR3 region has the DNA TGTGCCAGCAGCGAACAGGGGAATAATTCACCCCTCCACTTT. Translation gives CASSEQGNNSPLHF. Using reference TRBV7-3 and TRBJ1-6 for the parts outside the CDR3, the full variable domain is GAGVSQTPSNKVTEKGKYVELRCDPISGHTALYWYRQSLGQGPEFLIYFQGTGAADDSGLPNDRFFAVRPEGSVSTLKIQRTERGDSAVYLCASSEQGNNSPLHFGNGTRLTVT.

This sequence joins TRBV7-2 and TRBJ2-5; possible D gene TRBD1, 5 bases. Germline loops: CDR1 SGHTA, CDR2 FQGNSA. This CDR3 spans 12 amino acids. V lost 7 bases and J 5 bases, leaving 11 bases between the germline ends. DNA for the CDR3: TGTGCCAGCAAAAAGGGGCGGGAGACCCAGTACTTC. This codes for CASKKGRETQYF.

The chain couples TRBV10-2 to TRBJ2-3; 9 positions match TRBD2. The CDR3 has 13 residues. Germline assignment: CDR1 WSHSY and CDR2 SAAADI. V shed 7 bases and J 13 bases; nucleotides not matched to a gene: 12. CDR3 amino acids: CASKGASGAAEYF. The CDR3 DNA reads as TGCGCCAGCAAGGGGGCTAGCGGGGCCGCGGAGTATTTT.

The chain links TRBV6-5 to TRBJ1-5; D is possibly TRBD1 (6 bases). The germline CDR1 and CDR2 sequences are MNHEY and SVGAGI. The CDR3 has 13 residues. V was cut by 6 bases and J by 5 bases, with 11 bases left in between. CDR3 nucleotide sequence: TGTGCCAGCAGCTTGGCAGGGGATCAGCCCCAGCATTTT. Protein: CASSLAGDQPQHF.

This clone appeared a single time. The gene calls are TRBV20-1 and TRBJ2-7; either TRBD1 or TRBD2 may supply D (5 bases each). Germline CDR1 DFQATT, CDR2 SNEGSKA (reference sequence). The CDR3 totals 11 residues. V was shortened by 4 bases and J by 3 bases, with 7 bases between the two germline ends. CDR3 loop: CSATGGYEQYF. The CDR3 nucleotides read TGCAGTGCTACTGGGGGCTACGAGCAGTACTTC.

The chain links TRBV19 to TRBJ1-5, with unresolved D. V lost 6 bases and J lost 3, with 9 bases in between. Germline V lookup: CDR1 LNHDA, CDR2 SQIVND (reference sequence). The CDR3 runs to 13 residues. The CDR3: CASRSSSNQPQHF. The DNA of the CDR3 is TGTGCCAGTAGGAGCAGCTCCAATCAGCCCCAGCATTTT.

The V gene is TRBV6-1, the J gene TRBJ1-4; the D is unclear. V shed 6 bases and J shed 3 bases, with 8 bases lying between them. From germline, CDR1 is MNHNS and CDR2 SASEGT. The CDR3 contains 13 residues. Here the CDR3 DNA reads TGTGCCAGCAGCGAGACCCCTAATGAAAAACTGTTTTTT. Residues: CASSETPNEKLFF.

The chain carries TRBV2 and TRBJ2-5; unclear D gene. Germline assignment: CDR1 SNHLY and CDR2 FYNNEI. V lost 4 bases and J lost 7, with 16 bases in between. This CDR3 has 14 amino acids. CDR3: CASSVEVGRGTQYF. CDR3 nucleotide sequence: TGTGCCAGCAGTGTTGAGGTTGGGCGTGGGACCCAGTACTTC. The full variable domain, with the rest looked up from reference TRBV2 and TRBJ2-5, is EPEVTQTPSHQVTQMGQEVILRCVPISNHLYFYWYRQILGQKVEFLVSFYNNEISEKSEIFDDQFSVERPDGSNFTLKIRSTKLEDSAMYFCASSVEVGRGTQYFGPGTRLLVL.

This chain joins TRBV19 and TRBJ1-1, with D possibly matching TRBD1 (6 bases). The CDR3 has 14 amino acids. Trimming took off 4 bases at V and 2 bases at J, with 11 bases between the two ends. CDR1 and CDR2 from the germline V gene are LNHDA and SQIVND (reference sequence). The CDR3 nucleotides are TGTGCCAGTAGTACGGACAGCATCAACACTGAAGCTTTCTTT. Its protein is CASSTDSINTEAFF.

This chain connects TRBV5-6 to TRBJ2-2; no firm D call. The CDR3 sequence is 14 residues long. Trimming took off 4 bases at V and 0 bases at J, with 7 bases between the two ends. CDR1 is SGHDT, CDR2 YYEEEE, per germline. The CDR3 loop is CASSRPSNTGELFF. The CDR3 region has the DNA TGTGCCAGCAGCAGGCCGTCGAACACCGGGGAGCTGTTTTTT.

This clone was recorded once. V is TRBV19 and J is TRBJ2-1, with a weak D call TRBD2 (7 bases). The CDR3 loop spans 15 amino acids. V lost 0 bases to trimming and J lost 5 bases, with 11 bases between them. CDR1 LNHDA and CDR2 SQIVND come from the germline V gene (reference sequence). The CDR3, as DNA: TGTGCCAGTAGTATAGAGGGGGGGGGCCACAATGAGCAGTTCTTC. This sequence encodes CASSIEGGGHNEQFF.

The CDR3 bases are TGTGCCAGCAGTAACACCCCAACAGGTTCACCCTACGAGCAGTACTTC. This gives the protein CASSNTPTGSPYEQYF. V usage is TRBV2 and J usage is TRBJ2-7; tentative D call: TRBD1 (5 bases). The CDR3 runs 16 residues. Trimming removed 5 bases from V and 2 bases from J, with 19 bases in between. CDR1 SNHLY and CDR2 FYNNEI come from the germline V gene.

The genes are TRBV2 and TRBJ1-1; D uncertain. CDR1 and CDR2 from the germline V gene are SNHLY and FYNNEI. This CDR3 comprises 11 residues. The ends were cut back, 6 bases at V and 3 bases at J, with 5 bases in the middle. The CDR3 is CASREYTEAFF. CDR3 coding DNA: TGTGCCAGCAGAGAGTACACTGAAGCTTTCTTT.

This chain uses TRBV9 with TRBJ1-3, with D uncertain. The CDR3 sequence is 11 residues long. Trimming stripped 2 bases from V and 9 bases from J, with 6 bases between. The germline CDR1 and CDR2 sequences are SGDLS and YYNGEE. In DNA, the CDR3 is TGTGCCAGCAGCGTGGATAGCACCATATATTTT. Amino acids: CASSVDSTIYF.

This clone was found once. The DNA of the CDR3 is TGCGCCAGCAGCTTCGGGGGGAACACTGAAGCTTTCTTT. This codes for CASSFGGNTEAFF. The chain uses TRBV5-1 and TRBJ1-1; possible D gene TRBD1, 5 bases. Deletions cut 2 bases from V and 1 base from J, with 6 bases between. Germline CDR1 and CDR2: SGHRS and YFSETQ. This CDR3 contains 13 residues. The full variable domain, completed using reference TRBV5-1 and TRBJ1-1, is KAGVTQTPRYLIKTRGQQVTLSCSPISGHRSVSWYQQTPGQGLQFLFEYFSETQRNKGNFPGRFSGRQFSNSRSEMNVSTLELGDSALYLCASSFGGNTEAFFGQGTRLTVV.

This chain connects TRBV27 to TRBJ1-4; D remains ambiguous. The CDR3 runs 16 residues. Trimming shortened V by 6 bases and J by 0 bases, and 14 bases separated the two germline ends. The germline V gene encodes CDR1 MNHEY and CDR2 SMNVEV (reference sequence). The CDR3 is CASSRGSSATNEKLFF. The CDR3 DNA reads TGTGCCAGCAGCCGTGGAAGCTCCGCAACTAATGAAAAACTGTTTTTT.

The chain uses TRBV5-1 and TRBJ1-2; maybe TRBD1 (5 bases). From germline, CDR1 is SGHRS and CDR2 YFSETQ. The CDR3 consists of 13 residues. Trimming stripped 2 bases from V and 6 bases from J, with 11 bases between. CDR3 nucleotide sequence: TGCGCCAGCAGCTTTGGCAGGGAAGATGGCTACACCTTC. Amino acids: CASSFGREDGYTF.

The chain is built from TRBV29-1 and TRBJ2-6, with 7 bases fitting TRBD1. Germline V lookup: CDR1 SQVTM, CDR2 ANQGSEA. The CDR3 loop spans 14 amino acids. Trimming cost V 7 bases and J 0 bases; bases outside gene matches: 3. CDR3 nucleotide sequence: TGCAGCGCAGGGGGAAGCTCTGGGGCCAACGTCCTGACTTTC. Protein sequence: CSAGGSSGANVLTF.